The entry below gives a single T cell receptor (beta chain) sequence along with its context. The sample originates from a study of cytotoxic CD8 clonotypes in ibrutinib-treated CLL. Study details: The study included roughly 10 relapsed/refractory and 15 treatment-naive patients; under 18 had IGHV unmutated disease. Samples yielded averages of 200,000 to 300,000 productive templates and roughly 91,000 productive rearrangements.

With sequencing, the targeted depth ranged from 1 in 200,000 to 1 in 1 million T cells. TCRdb's table, derived via immunoSEQ multiplex PCR, lists solely in-frame clones and lacks some. Of 90,000 to 95,000 clones listed, roughly 80% are singletons. This sequence was found in a human donor with chronic lymphocytic leukemia. The sequences come from PBMCs, collected after 24 months of ibrutinib treatment.

CDR3 amino acids: CASRPGSVGNQPQHF. The CDR3 region has the DNA TGTGCCAGCAGACCAGGGAGTGTGGGCAATCAGCCCCAGCATTTT. The J gene is TRBJ1-5, the V gene TRBV6-1, with D possibly TRBD1 on 5 matching bases. V was shortened by 6 bases and J by 2 bases, with 14 bases between the two germline ends. Germline V CDR1 and CDR2: MNHNS, SASEGT. The CDR3 spans 15 residues.